Listed here are 6 T cell receptor beta chains from one sample, sequenced in a study of OX40 agonist ivuxolimab in advanced cancers. The assay was immunoSEQ multiplex PCR, and TCRdb's table has in-frame clones only and misses some. The sample consists of just over 95,000 clones, around 82% of them appearing once. This sample comprised CD4+ or CD8+ T cells sorted from blood, obtained in a trial of the OX40 agonist ivuxolimab. These receptors were collected from an adult with an advanced solid tumor such as melanoma, head and neck, liver or kidney cancer.

The CDR3 here is CASSLGGTAAPNYEQYF. CDR3 DNA: TGTGCCAGCAGCTTGGGGGGTACGGCCGCACCAAACTACGAGCAGTACTTC. The chain has TRBV5-4 and TRBJ2-7; D uncertain. Deletions cut 0 bases from V and 3 bases from J, with 19 bases between. CDR1 and CDR2 (germline): SGHNT, YYREEE (reference sequence). The CDR3 is made up of 17 amino acids. Looking up the rest from reference TRBV5-4 and TRBJ2-7 gives the full variable domain: ETGVTQSPTHLIKTRGQQVTLRCSSQSGHNTVSWYQQALGQGPQFIFQYYREEENGRGNFPPRFSGLQFPNYSSELNVNALELDDSALYLCASSLGGTAAPNYEQYFGPGTRLTVT.

V is TRBV27 and J is TRBJ1-6; TRBD1 matches 7 bases. V was pared by 0 bases and J by 9 bases, with 5 bases of the junction left unmatched. Germline V CDR1 and CDR2: MNHEY, SMNVEV (reference sequence). This CDR3 spans 15 amino acids. The CDR3 bases are TGTGCCAGCAGTTTATCCGAGGGGGCCGGTTCACCCCTCCACTTT. This gives the protein CASSLSEGAGSPLHF.

V gene TRBV6-5 combines with J gene TRBJ1-4; the match to TRBD1 covers 7 bases. From germline, CDR1 is MNHEY and CDR2 SVGAGI. With 5 bases clipped from V and 7 bases from J, the junction kept 10 bases outside the gene matches. This CDR3 is 15 amino acids long. In DNA form, the CDR3 reads TGTGCCAGCAGTCCCAACAACAGGGGTGGTGAAAAACTGTTTTTT. Protein product: CASSPNNRGGEKLFF.

The chain employs TRBV29-1 and TRBJ1-6; 9 nucleotides align to TRBD1. The CDR3 spans 13 residues. Germline V gives CDR1 SQVTM, CDR2 ANQGSEA. Unmatched junction bases numbered 5, after V lost 6 bases and J lost 8 bases. CDR3 amino acids: CSVAGTGYSPLHF. As DNA, the CDR3 is TGCAGCGTCGCCGGGACAGGGTATTCACCCCTCCACTTT.

The V call is TRBV7-6, the J call TRBJ1-1; TRBD1 might be the D (5 bases). Trimming pared 2 bases from V and 8 bases from J, leaving 12 bases between. Germline-derived CDR1 and CDR2 are SGHVS and FNYEAQ. This CDR3 has 13 amino acids. CDR3 sequence (DNA): TGTGCCAGCAGCTTAAGCCCGGGGGTCGAAGCTTTCTTT. This encodes CASSLSPGVEAFF. The full variable domain, with the rest looked up from reference TRBV7-6 and TRBJ1-1, is GAGVSQSPRYKVTKRGQDVALRCDPISGHVSLYWYRQALGQGPEFLTYFNYEAQQDKSGLPNDRFSAERPEGSISTLTIQRTEQRDSAMYRCASSLSPGVEAFFGQGTRLTVV.

The gene calls are TRBV6-5 and TRBJ2-1, with TRBD2 matching 7 bases. The junction had 8 bases not matched to a gene; V was cut back by 4 bases and J by 8 bases. The CDR3 sequence is 14 residues long. The germline V gene has CDR1 MNHEY and CDR2 SVGAGI. CDR3 region: CASSFAGAIDEQFF. The CDR3 DNA reads as TGTGCCAGCAGTTTTGCGGGAGCTATCGATGAGCAGTTCTTC.